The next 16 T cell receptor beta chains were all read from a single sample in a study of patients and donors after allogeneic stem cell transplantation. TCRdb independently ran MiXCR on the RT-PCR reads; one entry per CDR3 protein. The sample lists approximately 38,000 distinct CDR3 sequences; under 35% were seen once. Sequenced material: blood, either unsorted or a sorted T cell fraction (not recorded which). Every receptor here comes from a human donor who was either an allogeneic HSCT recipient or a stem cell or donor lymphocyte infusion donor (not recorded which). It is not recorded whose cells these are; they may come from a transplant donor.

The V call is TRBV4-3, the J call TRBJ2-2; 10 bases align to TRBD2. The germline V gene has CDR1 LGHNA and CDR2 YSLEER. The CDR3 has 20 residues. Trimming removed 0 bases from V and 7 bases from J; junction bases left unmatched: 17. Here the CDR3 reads CASSQETGLAGVFLHGELFF. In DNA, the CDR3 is TGCGCCAGCAGCCAAGAAACGGGTCTAGCGGGAGTATTTCTTCACGGGGAGCTGTTTTTT.

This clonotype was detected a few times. The CDR3 here is CASLRPGLTDTQYF. CDR3 bases: TGTGCCAGCCTCCGCCCGGGCCTCACAGATACGCAGTATTTT. V usage is TRBV27 and J usage is TRBJ2-3; D is uncertain. Germline assignment: CDR1 MNHEY and CDR2 SMNVEV (reference sequence). The CDR3 runs to 14 residues. Trimming removed 8 bases from V and 2 bases from J, with 14 bases in between.

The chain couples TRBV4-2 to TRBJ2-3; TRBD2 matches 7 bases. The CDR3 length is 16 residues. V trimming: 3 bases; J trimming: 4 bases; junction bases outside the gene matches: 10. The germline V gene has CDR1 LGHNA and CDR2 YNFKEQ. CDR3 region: CASSQVTSAAADTQYF. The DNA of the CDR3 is TGTGCCAGCAGCCAGGTAACTAGCGCCGCGGCAGATACGCAGTATTTT.

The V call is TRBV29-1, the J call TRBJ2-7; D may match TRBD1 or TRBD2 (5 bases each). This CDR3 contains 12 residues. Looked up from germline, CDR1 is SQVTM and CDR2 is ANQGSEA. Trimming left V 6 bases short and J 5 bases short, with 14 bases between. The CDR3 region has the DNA TGCAGCGTGGTTGGGACGCAACACGAGCAGTACTTC. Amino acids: CSVVGTQHEQYF.

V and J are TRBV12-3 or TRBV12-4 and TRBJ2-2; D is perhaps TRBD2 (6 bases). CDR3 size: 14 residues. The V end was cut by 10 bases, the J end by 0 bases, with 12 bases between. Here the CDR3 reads CAISGLSNTGELFF. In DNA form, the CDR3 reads TGTGCCATCTCGGGACTGTCGAACACCGGGGAGCTGTTTTTT.

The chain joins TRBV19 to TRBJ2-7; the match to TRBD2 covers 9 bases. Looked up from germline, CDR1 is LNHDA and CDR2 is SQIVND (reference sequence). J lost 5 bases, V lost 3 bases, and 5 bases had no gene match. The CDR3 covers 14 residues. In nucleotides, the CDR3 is TGTGCCAGTAGTATCTTAGCGGGAGTTAACGAGCAGTACTTC. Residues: CASSILAGVNEQYF. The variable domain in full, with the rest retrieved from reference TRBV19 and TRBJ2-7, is DGGITQSPKYLFRKEGQNVTLSCEQNLNHDAMYWYRQDPGQGLRLIYYSQIVNDFQKGDIAEGYSVSREKKESFPLTVTSAQKNPTAFYLCASSILAGVNEQYFGPGTRLTVT.

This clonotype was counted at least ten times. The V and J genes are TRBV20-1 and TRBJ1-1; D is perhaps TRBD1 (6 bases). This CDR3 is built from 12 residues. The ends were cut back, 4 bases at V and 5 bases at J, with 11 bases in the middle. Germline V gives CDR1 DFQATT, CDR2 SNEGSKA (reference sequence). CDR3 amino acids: CSANRVWTEAFF. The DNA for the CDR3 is TGCAGTGCTAACAGGGTTTGGACTGAAGCTTTCTTT.

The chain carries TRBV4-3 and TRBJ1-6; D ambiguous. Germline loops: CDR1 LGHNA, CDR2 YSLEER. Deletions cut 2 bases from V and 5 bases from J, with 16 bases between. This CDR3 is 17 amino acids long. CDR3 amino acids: CASSQFTGPADNSPLHF. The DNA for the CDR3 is TGCGCCAGCAGCCAATTTACCGGGCCCGCCGATAATTCACCCCTCCACTTT.

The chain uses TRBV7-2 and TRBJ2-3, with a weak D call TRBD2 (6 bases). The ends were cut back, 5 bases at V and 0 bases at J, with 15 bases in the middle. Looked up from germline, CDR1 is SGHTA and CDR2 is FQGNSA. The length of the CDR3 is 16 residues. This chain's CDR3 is CASSTPSVTSTDTQYF. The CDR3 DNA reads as TGTGCCAGCAGCACCCCTAGCGTCACTAGCACAGATACGCAGTATTTT.

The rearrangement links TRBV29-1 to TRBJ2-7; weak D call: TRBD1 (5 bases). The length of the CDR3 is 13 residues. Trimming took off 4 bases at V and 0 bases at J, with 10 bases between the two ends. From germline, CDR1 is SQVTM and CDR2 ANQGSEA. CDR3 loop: CSVGQGFSYEQYF. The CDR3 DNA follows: TGCAGCGTTGGCCAGGGTTTCTCCTACGAGCAGTACTTC.

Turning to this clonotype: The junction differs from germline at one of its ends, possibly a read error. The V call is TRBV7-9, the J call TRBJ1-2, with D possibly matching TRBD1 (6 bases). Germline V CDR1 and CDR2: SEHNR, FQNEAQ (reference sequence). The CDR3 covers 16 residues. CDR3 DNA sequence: TGTGCCAGCAGTTTAGCCCCGAGGGGACATGGCCGTGGCTACACCTTC. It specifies CASSLAPRGHGRGYTF.

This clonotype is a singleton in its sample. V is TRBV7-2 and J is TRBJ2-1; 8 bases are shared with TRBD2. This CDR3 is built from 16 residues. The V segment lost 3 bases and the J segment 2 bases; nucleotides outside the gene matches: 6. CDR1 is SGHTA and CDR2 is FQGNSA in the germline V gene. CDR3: CASSLELAVTYNEQFF. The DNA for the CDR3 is TGTGCCAGCAGCTTGGAACTAGCGGTTACCTACAATGAGCAGTTCTTC.

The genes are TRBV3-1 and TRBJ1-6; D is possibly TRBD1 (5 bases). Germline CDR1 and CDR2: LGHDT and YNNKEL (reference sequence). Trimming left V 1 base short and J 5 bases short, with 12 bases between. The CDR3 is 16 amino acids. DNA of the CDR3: TGTGCCAGCAGCCAAGCGGGGCCTTATAATAATTCACCCCTCCACTTT. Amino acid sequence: CASSQAGPYNNSPLHF.

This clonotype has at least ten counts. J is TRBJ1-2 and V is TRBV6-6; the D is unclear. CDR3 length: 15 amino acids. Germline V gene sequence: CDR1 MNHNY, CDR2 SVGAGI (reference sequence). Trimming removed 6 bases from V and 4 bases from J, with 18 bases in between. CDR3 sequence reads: CASSPQRIVSYGYTF. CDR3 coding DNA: TGTGCCAGCAGCCCCCAGCGAATCGTATCCTATGGCTACACCTTC.

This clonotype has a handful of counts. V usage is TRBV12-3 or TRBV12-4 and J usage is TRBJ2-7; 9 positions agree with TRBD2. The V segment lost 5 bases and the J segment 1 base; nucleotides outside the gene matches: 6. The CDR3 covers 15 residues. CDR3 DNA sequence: TGTGCCAGCAGTCAGCGGGAGGCCCCATCCTACGAGCAGTACTTC. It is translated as CASSQREAPSYEQYF.

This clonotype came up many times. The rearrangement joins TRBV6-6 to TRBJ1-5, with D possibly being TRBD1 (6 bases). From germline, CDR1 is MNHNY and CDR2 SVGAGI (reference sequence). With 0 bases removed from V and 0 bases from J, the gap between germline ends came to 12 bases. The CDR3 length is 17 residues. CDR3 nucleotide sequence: TGTGCCAGCAGTTACTCGGGGGCAGACTATAGCAATCAGCCCCAGCATTTT. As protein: CASSYSGADYSNQPQHF.